These T cell receptor beta chains were read from a single sample in a study of cytomegalovirus exposure and HLA in healthy donors. Profiling relied on immunoSEQ multiplex PCR, and the TCRdb table lists in-frame clones only, not all of them. The sample records approximately 170,000 clones, 65% to 85% being singletons. Material: PBMCs. The receptor set was obtained from a middle-aged man in good health and CMV-seropositive. Both conserved end residues are part of each CDR3. Each record gives: D gene, clone size, J gene, V gene, CDR3 protein. The D gene is left open where the match is weak. Rows may omit the clone size; those that give it use once, few, many or a size class.

>.|.|TRBJ2-6|TRBV19
CASSLGRQGGISGANVLTF
>.|once|TRBJ2-5|TRBV6-5
CASSYSGAGETQYF
>TRBD2|.|TRBJ2-1|TRBV7-6
CASSPSGSKYNEQFF
>TRBD2|.|TRBJ2-1|TRBV6-5
CASSAGLRNNEQFF
>TRBD1|.|TRBJ1-1|TRBV18
CASSPDRTEAFF
>.|.|TRBJ1-2|TRBV2
CASRTTSYGYTF
>.|few|TRBJ1-2|TRBV27
CASRGLGVDYGYTF
>TRBD1|.|TRBJ1-3|TRBV13
CASSPRDSVLSGNTIYF
>.|.|TRBJ2-7|TRBV5-4
CASSSSAHYEQYF
>.|.|TRBJ1-1|TRBV6-5
CASSSRGAAGDEAFF
>TRBD1|.|TRBJ2-5|TRBV5-8
CASSLPRQGVAETQYF
>TRBD1|once|TRBJ1-6|TRBV7-9
CASSFGQGNNSPLHF
>.|.|TRBJ1-1|TRBV13
CASSSAENTEAFF
>.|.|TRBJ2-1|TRBV7-3
CASSLPGRGEQFF
>.|.|TRBJ1-1|TRBV30
CAWQSGYRESTNTEAFF
>.|once|TRBJ2-5|TRBV5-1
CASSLGGEETQYF
>TRBD1|.|TRBJ2-7|TRBV18
CASSPPSGTGYAQYF
>.|.|TRBJ2-7|TRBV4-3
CASSDTAGSEQYF